Listed below are T cell receptor beta chains from one sample, sequenced in a study of blood T cell repertoires in COVID-19. Sequencing used immunoSEQ multiplex PCR; TCRdb keeps in-frame clones, though not all of them. The profile covers tens of thousands of clones, with 60% to 85% appearing a single time and approximately 15% taken by the ten largest. Sequencing was performed on peripheral blood. These TCRs come from a human donor in a cohort sampled during active COVID-19. CDR3s include the opening cysteine and the closing phenylalanine or tryptophan. The D gene is left open where the match is weak. Some rows mark clone size as missing; the rest say once, few, many or name a class of expanded clone.

TRBV7-9	TRBJ1-1	.	TRBD1	CASSLRTGFEAFF	TGTGCCAGCAGCTTACGGACAGGGTTTGAAGCTTTCTTT
TRBV28	TRBJ1-1	few	.	CASSLLAVMNTEAFF	TGTGCCAGCAGCCTCCTCGCGGTGATGAACACTGAAGCTTTCTTT
TRBV10-3	TRBJ2-2	.	TRBD2	CAISGLAGNTGELFF	TGTGCCATCAGCGGACTAGCGGGAAACACCGGGGAGCTGTTTTTT
TRBV2	TRBJ1-5	.	.	CASTQDNYSNQPQHF	TGTGCCAGCACCCAGGACAACTATAGCAATCAGCCCCAGCATTTT
TRBV27	TRBJ2-1	once	TRBD1	CASSIGTGGSNNEQFF	TGTGCCAGCAGTATCGGGACAGGGGGCTCAAACAATGAGCAGTTCTTC
TRBV7-9	TRBJ2-5	.	.	CASSYQSRGQETQYF	TGTGCCAGCAGCTACCAAAGTAGGGGGCAAGAGACCCAGTACTTC
TRBV27	TRBJ2-1	.	TRBD2	CASSPGSGGAYNEQFF	TGTGCCAGTTCTCCGGGGAGCGGGGGGGCCTACAATGAGCAGTTCTTC
TRBV10-3	TRBJ2-7	once	.	CAISESSRLRAYEQYF	TGTGCCATCAGTGAGTCTTCGAGACTAAGGGCCTACGAGCAGTACTTC
TRBV27	TRBJ2-7	few	TRBD1	CASSPTGEIFYEQYF	TGTGCCAGCAGCCCCACAGGGGAGATATTCTACGAGCAGTACTTC
TRBV6-5	TRBJ2-5	few	TRBD2	CASSWGLAGEETQYF	TGTGCCAGCAGTTGGGGACTAGCGGGAGAAGAGACCCAGTACTTC
TRBV19	TRBJ2-3	.	.	CASSMTGSSTDTQYF	TGTGCCAGTAGTATGACGGGGTCCAGCACAGATACGCAGTATTTT
TRBV7-3	TRBJ2-6	once	.	CASSLNGGITGANVLTF	TGTGCCAGCAGCTTAAATGGGGGGATTACTGGGGCCAACGTCCTGACTTTC
TRBV2	TRBJ1-1	.	TRBD1	CASNRQGRGTEAFF	TGTGCCAGCAATAGACAGGGGCGCGGCACTGAAGCTTTCTTT
TRBV19	TRBJ2-1	.	TRBD1	CASSWGQGYNEQFF	TGTGCCAGTAGTTGGGGACAGGGCTACAATGAGCAGTTCTTC
TRBV6-5	TRBJ2-1	.	.	CASSPGGEQFF	TGTGCCAGCAGTCCCGGAGGTGAGCAGTTCTTC
TRBV6-5	TRBJ2-5	.	TRBD1	CASTYRGRETQYF	TGTGCCAGCACCTACAGGGGTCGAGAGACCCAGTACTTC